The source of this TCR beta chain is a study of shared clonotypes between healthy human individuals. Assay: immunoSEQ multiplex PCR; the TCRdb copy retains only in-frame clones and omits some. This sample has about 2.3 million clones, with over 90% found just once. Trimming took 2 bases from V and 7 from J, leaving 11 bases between them. The V gene's germline CDR1 is MDHEN and CDR2 SYDVKM. The CDR3 totals 13 residues. The gene calls are TRBV28 and TRBJ1-2, with D possibly TRBD1 on 5 matching bases. The source of this sequence is a man between 18 and 35 years old in good health. Some clones in this sample may be carry-over from other donors' samples. Sequencing input: naive CD4+ T cells from PBMCs. This sample's subset: CD45RA+ positively selected. CDR3 DNA: TGTGCCAGCAGTTTAGTGGGGGGAGGTGGCTACACCTTC. As protein: CASSLVGGGGYTF.